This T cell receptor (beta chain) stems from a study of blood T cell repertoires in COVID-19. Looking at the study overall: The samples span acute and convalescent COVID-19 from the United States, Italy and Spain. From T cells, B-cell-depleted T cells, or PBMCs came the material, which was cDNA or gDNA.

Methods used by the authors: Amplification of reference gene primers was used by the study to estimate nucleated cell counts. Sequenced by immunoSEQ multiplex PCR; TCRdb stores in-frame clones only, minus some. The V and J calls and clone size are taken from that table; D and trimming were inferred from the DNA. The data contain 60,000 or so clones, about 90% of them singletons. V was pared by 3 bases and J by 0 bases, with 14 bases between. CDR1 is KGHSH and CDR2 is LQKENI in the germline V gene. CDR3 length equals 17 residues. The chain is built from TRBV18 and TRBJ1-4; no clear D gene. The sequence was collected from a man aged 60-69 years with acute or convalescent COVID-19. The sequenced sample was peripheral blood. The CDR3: CASSPKETLSTNEKLFF. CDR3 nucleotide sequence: TGTGCCAGCTCACCTAAAGAAACTCTATCAACTAATGAAAAACTGTTTTTT.